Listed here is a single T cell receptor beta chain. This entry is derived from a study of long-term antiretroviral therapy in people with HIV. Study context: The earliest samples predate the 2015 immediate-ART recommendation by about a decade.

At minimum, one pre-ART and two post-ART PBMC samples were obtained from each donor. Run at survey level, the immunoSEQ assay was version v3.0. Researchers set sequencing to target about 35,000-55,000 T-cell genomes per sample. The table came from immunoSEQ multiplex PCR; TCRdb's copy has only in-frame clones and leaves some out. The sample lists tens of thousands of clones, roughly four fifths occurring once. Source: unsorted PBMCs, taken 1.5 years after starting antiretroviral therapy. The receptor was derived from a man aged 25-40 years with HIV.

The CDR3 DNA is TGTGCCAGCAGTTTATGGCGGGAAAACACTGAAGCTTTCTTT. This translates into CASSLWRENTEAFF. The V call is TRBV27, the J call TRBJ1-1; no definite D call. This CDR3 comprises 14 residues. Between the trimmed V and J ends, which lost 1 base and 2 bases, there was a span of 8 bases. Germline loops: CDR1 MNHEY, CDR2 SMNVEV (reference sequence).